This passage covers 5 T cell receptor beta chains from one sample sequenced in a study of beta chain features in type 1 diabetes. General study points: The study found moderately but significantly shorter TCRB CDR3s in all four CD4+ subsets of Type 1 diabetes patients.

Expressed TCRB transcripts got sequenced, as all isolated RNA was reverse transcribed. Sequencing used immunoSEQ multiplex PCR; TCRdb keeps in-frame clones, though not all of them. The table shows about 650,000 clones, with over 10% occurring only once. Antigen specificity for these receptors is unknown. The sample consisted of naive CD4+ T cells from blood. These TCRs come from a man in his thirties or forties with type 1 diabetes.

This chain uses TRBV6-5 with TRBJ2-2, with D tentatively TRBD2 (6 bases). This CDR3 comprises 15 residues. Germline assignment: CDR1 MNHEY and CDR2 SVGAGI. V was cut by 5 bases and J by 5 bases, with 15 bases left in between. The chain's CDR3 is CASSPTDGGTGELFF. The CDR3 nucleotides are TGTGCCAGCAGTCCTACAGATGGGGGGACCGGGGAGCTGTTTTTT.

This clone was seen a handful of times. The rearrangement joins TRBV19 to TRBJ1-2; a possible D gene is TRBD1 (5 bases). V was cut by 10 bases and J by 8 bases, with 26 bases left in between. The CDR3 has 15 residues. The germline CDR1 and CDR2 sequences are LNHDA and SQIVND (reference sequence). The CDR3 sequence is CATMDGAAGSRGYTF. CDR3 DNA sequence: TGTGCCACTATGGACGGGGCCGCCGGTTCTCGGGGCTACACCTTC.

The gene calls are TRBV7-3 and TRBJ1-5; D is undetermined. The CDR3 is 13 amino acids. Germline CDR1 is SGHTA and CDR2 is FQGTGA. V gave up 2 bases and J gave up 6 bases, with 8 bases separating them. As DNA, the CDR3 is TGTGCCAGCAGCTTAGGGGAAGGTCAGCCCCAGCATTTT. Translating gives CASSLGEGQPQHF.

The V call is TRBV6-5, the J call TRBJ2-7; D is unclear. Germline CDR1 MNHEY, CDR2 SVGAGI. The CDR3 has 15 amino acids. V was trimmed by 2 bases and J by 2 bases, leaving 13 bases between them. The CDR3 loop reads CASSYTASGPYEQYF. For the CDR3, the DNA is TGTGCCAGCAGTTACACAGCGTCTGGGCCCTACGAGCAGTACTTC.

This clone appeared a few times. This chain connects TRBV4-2 to TRBJ1-3; D is unresolved. The CDR3 consists of 16 residues. The V end lost 0 bases, the J end lost 4 bases, and 13 bases lay between the germline ends. Per germline, CDR1 LGHNA and CDR2 YNFKEQ. This CDR3 reads CASSQDPRGGGNTIYF. The CDR3 coding sequence is TGTGCCAGCAGCCAAGATCCCCGAGGAGGGGGAAACACCATATATTTT.